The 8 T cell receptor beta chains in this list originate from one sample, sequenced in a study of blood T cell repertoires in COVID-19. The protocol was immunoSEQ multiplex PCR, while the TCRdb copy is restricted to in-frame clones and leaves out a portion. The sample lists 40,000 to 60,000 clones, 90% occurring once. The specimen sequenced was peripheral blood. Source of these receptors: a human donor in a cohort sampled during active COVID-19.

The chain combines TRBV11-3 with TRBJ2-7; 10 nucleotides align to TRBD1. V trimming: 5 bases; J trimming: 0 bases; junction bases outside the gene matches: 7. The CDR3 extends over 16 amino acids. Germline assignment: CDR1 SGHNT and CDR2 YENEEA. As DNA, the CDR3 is TGTGCCAGCAGCCCTAGTTGGGACAGGGGCTCCTACGAGCAGTACTTC. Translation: CASSPSWDRGSYEQYF.

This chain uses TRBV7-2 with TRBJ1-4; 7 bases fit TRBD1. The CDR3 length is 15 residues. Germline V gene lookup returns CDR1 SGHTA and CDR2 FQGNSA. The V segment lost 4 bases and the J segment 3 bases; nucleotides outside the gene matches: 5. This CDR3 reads CASSSNRGPNEKLFF. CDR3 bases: TGTGCCAGCAGCTCAAACAGGGGACCTAATGAAAAACTGTTTTTT.

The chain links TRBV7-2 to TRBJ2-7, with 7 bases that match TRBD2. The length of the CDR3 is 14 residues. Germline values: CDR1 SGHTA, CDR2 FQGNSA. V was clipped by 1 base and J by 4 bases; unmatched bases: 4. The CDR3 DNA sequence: TGTGCCAGCAGCTTAGGACTAGCCGGGTACGAGCAGTACTTC. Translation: CASSLGLAGYEQYF.

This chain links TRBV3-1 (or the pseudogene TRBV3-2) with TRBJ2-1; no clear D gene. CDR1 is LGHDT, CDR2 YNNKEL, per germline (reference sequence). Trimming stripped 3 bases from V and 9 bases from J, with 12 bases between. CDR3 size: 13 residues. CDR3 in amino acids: CASSHTHQSEQFF. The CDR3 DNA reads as TGTGCCAGCAGCCATACCCACCAGTCTGAGCAGTTCTTC.

The CDR3 region is CASSRLAGGPGLDPFF. CDR3 DNA sequence: TGCGCCAGCAGCCGACTAGCGGGAGGGCCAGGTCTTGACCCGTTCTTC. This chain uses TRBV4-1 with TRBJ2-1, with TRBD2 matching over 14 bases. Per the germline V gene, CDR1 is MGHRA and CDR2 is YSYEKL. Trimming cost V 4 bases and J 15 bases; bases outside gene matches: 14. The CDR3 runs 16 residues.

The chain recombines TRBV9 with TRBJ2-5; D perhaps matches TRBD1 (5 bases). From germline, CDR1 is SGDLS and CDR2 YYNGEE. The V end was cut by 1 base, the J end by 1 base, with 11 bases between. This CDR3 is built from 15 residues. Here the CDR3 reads CASSVIQGSQETQYF. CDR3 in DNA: TGTGCCAGCAGCGTAATCCAGGGCTCCCAAGAGACCCAGTACTTC.

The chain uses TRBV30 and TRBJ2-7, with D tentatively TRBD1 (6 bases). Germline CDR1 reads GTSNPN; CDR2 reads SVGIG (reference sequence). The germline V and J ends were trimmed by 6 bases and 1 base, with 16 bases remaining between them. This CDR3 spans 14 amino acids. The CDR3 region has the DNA TGTGCCTGCACACCGGGACAATTTTCCTACGAGCAGTACTTC. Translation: CACTPGQFSYEQYF.

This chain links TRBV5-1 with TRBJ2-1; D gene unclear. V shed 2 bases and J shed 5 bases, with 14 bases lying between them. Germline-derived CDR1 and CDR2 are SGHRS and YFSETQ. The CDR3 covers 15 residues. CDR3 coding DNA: TGCGCCAGCAGCTTAACGACTGGGTTAAACAATGAGCAGTTCTTC. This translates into CASSLTTGLNNEQFF.